Listed below are T cell receptor beta chains from one sample, sequenced in a study of cytomegalovirus exposure and HLA in healthy donors. Clones were read by immunoSEQ multiplex PCR, and TCRdb kept only the in-frame ones, dropping some. The sample includes about 200,000 clones. Sequencing was performed on PBMCs. These receptors originate from a girl aged 2-10 years in good health and CMV-seropositive. Each CDR3 is given with its conserved first and last residue. The order of the fields is D gene, V gene, J gene, CDR3 DNA, CDR3 protein. The D gene is left open where the match is weak.

>.|TRBV27|TRBJ2-7
TGTGCCAGCAGTTGGCAGTCAGGATACGAGCAGTACTTC
CASSWQSGYEQYF
>TRBD2|TRBV27|TRBJ2-2
TGTGCCAGCAGTTTAGTTGCTAGCGGGACCGGGGAGCTGTTTTTT
CASSLVASGTGELFF
>TRBD1|TRBV7-6|TRBJ1-2
TGTGCCAGCAGCCCGATTCTTACAGGGGATCATGGCTACACCTTC
CASSPILTGDHGYTF
>TRBD1|TRBV9|TRBJ1-1
TGTGCCAGCAGCGTACTGGACAGGGTCACTGAAGCTTTCTTT
CASSVLDRVTEAFF
>.|TRBV27|TRBJ1-1
TGTGCCAGCAGTTCCCATTCGGGGAAATACACTGAAGCTTTCTTT
CASSSHSGKYTEAFF
>.|TRBV19|TRBJ2-7
TGTGCCAGCTCAGCCTCAGGGGCCGATAACGAGCAGTACTTC
CASSASGADNEQYF
>TRBD1|TRBV19|TRBJ1-1
TGTGCCAGTAGTTCACACAGGGGTACTGAAGCTTTCTTT
CASSSHRGTEAFF
>TRBD2|TRBV6-1|TRBJ2-7
TGTGCCAGCAGTGCCCGGACTAGCGGGAGTTACGAGCAGTACTTC
CASSARTSGSYEQYF
>.|TRBV7-9|TRBJ1-5
TGTGCCAGCAGCGCCGAGTGGGGAGATAACGTAAATCAGCCCCAGCATTTT
CASSAEWGDNVNQPQHF
>.|TRBV27|TRBJ2-1
TGTGCCAGCAGTTTTAGCGCCCACAATGAGCAGTTCTTC
CASSFSAHNEQFF
>.|TRBV5-4|TRBJ2-6
TGTGCCAGCAGCTTGGTCGGTACCCTCTCTGGGGCCAACGTCCTGACTTTC
CASSLVGTLSGANVLTF
>TRBD1|TRBV9|TRBJ1-2
TGTGCCAGCAGCGACCGGGACAGACCCTATGGCTACACCTTC
CASSDRDRPYGYTF
>.|TRBV7-9|TRBJ1-1
TGTGCCAGCAGGCGGGATGGCACTGAAGCTTTCTTT
CASRRDGTEAFF
>TRBD2|TRBV27|TRBJ2-7
TGTGTCAGCAGCTTACTAGCGGGAGCGCTTTACGAGCAGTACTTC
CVSSLLAGALYEQYF
>TRBD2|TRBV2|TRBJ2-1
TGTGCCAGCAGTGACCCCCGGCTGGCGGGAGGTCGCAATGAGCAGTTCTTC
CASSDPRLAGGRNEQFF
>.|TRBV6-6|TRBJ2-7
TGTGCCAGCAGTTACTCGAGTGAGCAGTACTTC
CASSYSSEQYF
>TRBD1|TRBV27|TRBJ1-5
TGTGCCAGCAGTTTATCGGGACAGTACAATCAGCCCCAGCATTTT
CASSLSGQYNQPQHF
>TRBD1|TRBV9|TRBJ2-7
TGTGCCAGCAGCGCGCAGGGGGACTCCTACGAGCAGTACTTC
CASSAQGDSYEQYF
>.|TRBV6-1|TRBJ1-5
TGTGCCAGCAGTGGGTTCACCCTAATGGATCAGCCCCAGCATTTT
CASSGFTLMDQPQHF
>TRBD1|TRBV7-8|TRBJ1-2
TGTGCCAGCAGCTCGGGGCGGGGACAGGGGTATGGCTACACCTTC
CASSSGRGQGYGYTF
>.|TRBV11-2|TRBJ2-7
TGTGCCAGCAGCTTTAAGCTCTCCTACGAGCAGTACTTC
CASSFKLSYEQYF
>.|TRBV18|TRBJ1-5
TGTGCCAGCTCCCCCCGATCAGATCAGCCCCAGCATTTT
CASSPRSDQPQHF
>.|TRBV29-1|TRBJ2-1
TGCAGCGCAGGGTCATATTACAATGAGCAGTTCTTC
CSAGSYYNEQFF
>.|TRBV6-4|TRBJ1-2
TGTGCCAGCAGTGCAGACGGTGGAGGCTATGGCTACACCTTC
CASSADGGGYGYTF
>.|TRBV7-9|TRBJ1-1
TGTGCCAGCAGCTTAGGGGAGCTTCTCCATCGACCTGAAGCTTTCTTT
CASSLGELLHRPEAFF
>.|TRBV4-1|TRBJ2-7
TGCGCCAGCAGCCAAGATCAGGACGAGCAGTACTTC
CASSQDQDEQYF
>TRBD2|TRBV4-2|TRBJ2-1
TGTGCCAGCAGCCAAGATCTTGCGGGGAGGGGATACAATGAGCAGTTCTTC
CASSQDLAGRGYNEQFF
>TRBD1|TRBV7-9|TRBJ1-5
TGTGCCAGCAGCTACGACGCGCAGGGGGATGGGAATCAGCCCCAGCATTTT
CASSYDAQGDGNQPQHF
>TRBD1|TRBV15|TRBJ2-7
TGTGCCACCAGCCTACGTCCGGGACAGGGACCCTACGAGCAGTACTTC
CATSLRPGQGPYEQYF
>.|TRBV5-4|TRBJ1-6
TGTGCCAGCAGCCGCGGGCCCGATAATTCACCCCTCCACTTT
CASSRGPDNSPLHF
>.|TRBV29-1|TRBJ2-1
TGCAGCGTTTCCATCGGTCCCTACAATGAGCAGTTCTTC
CSVSIGPYNEQFF
>.|TRBV7-9|TRBJ1-5
TGTGCCAGCAGCTTATTAAATCAGCCCCAGCATTTT
CASSLLNQPQHF
>.|TRBV19|TRBJ1-2
TGTGCCAGTAGAGACAGGATGGGCTCGGCGAGTGGCTACACCTTC
CASRDRMGSASGYTF
>TRBD2|TRBV7-8|TRBJ2-7
TGTGCCAGCAGCTTAGAGGGCCCACTAGCGGGAGGTACGAGGGAGCAGTACTTC
CASSLEGPLAGGTREQYF
>.|TRBV19|TRBJ2-2
TGTGCCGGTAGTATCCACAGGGGGGGGTTTAACACCGGGGAGCTGTTTTTT
CAGSIHRGGFNTGELFF
>TRBD1|TRBV19|TRBJ1-5
TGTGCCAGTAGTCCTAGGGACAGGGGGTTTAGTCAGCCCCAGCATTTT
CASSPRDRGFSQPQHF
>.|TRBV6-5|TRBJ1-5
TGTGCCAGCAGTTACTCACGTGACAACAGGTACCAGCCCCAGCATTTT
CASSYSRDNRYQPQHF
>.|TRBV28|TRBJ1-1
TGTGCCAGCAGTTTTTCCAGGGGCTCTGAAGCTTTCTTT
CASSFSRGSEAFF
>.|TRBV5-4|TRBJ2-2
TGTGCCAGCAGTTCCGGGCCAGGGGGGATGGGCGGGGAGCTGTTTTTT
CASSSGPGGMGGELFF
>.|TRBV29-1|TRBJ2-3
TGCAGCGTTGTTCCGGGTTTAACAGATACGCAGTATTTT
CSVVPGLTDTQYF
>TRBD1|TRBV14|TRBJ1-1
TGTGCCAGCAGCCAGAGGGACAGGGAAAGAGAAGCTGAAGCTTTCTTT
CASSQRDREREAEAFF
>TRBD1|TRBV7-9|TRBJ2-7
TGTGCCAGCAGCGGGGCCGGGACAGGGGTCTCCTACGAGCAGTACTTC
CASSGAGTGVSYEQYF